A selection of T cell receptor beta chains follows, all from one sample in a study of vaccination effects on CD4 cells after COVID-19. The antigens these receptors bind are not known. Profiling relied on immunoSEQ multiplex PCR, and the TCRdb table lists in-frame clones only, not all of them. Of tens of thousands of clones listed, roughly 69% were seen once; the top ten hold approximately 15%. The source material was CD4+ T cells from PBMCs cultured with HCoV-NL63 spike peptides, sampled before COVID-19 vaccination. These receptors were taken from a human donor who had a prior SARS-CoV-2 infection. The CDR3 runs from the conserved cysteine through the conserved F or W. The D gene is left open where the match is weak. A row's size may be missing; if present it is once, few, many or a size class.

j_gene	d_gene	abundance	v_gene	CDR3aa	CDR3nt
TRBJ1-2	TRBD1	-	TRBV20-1	CSATEPGQGSASGYTF	TGCAGTGCTACTGAACCGGGACAGGGGAGTGCTTCTGGCTACACCTTC
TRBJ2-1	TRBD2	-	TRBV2	CASSDSSGGDNEQFF	TGTGCCAGCAGTGACTCTAGCGGGGGGGACAATGAGCAGTTCTTC
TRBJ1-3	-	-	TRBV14	CASSRFGENSGNTIYF	TGTGCCAGCAGCCGCTTCGGGGAAAACTCTGGAAACACCATATATTTT
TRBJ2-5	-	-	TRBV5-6	CASSLIKGSQETQYF	TGTGCCAGCAGCTTGATTAAGGGCAGTCAAGAGACCCAGTACTTC
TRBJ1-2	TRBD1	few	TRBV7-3	CASSPSGTGVGYTF	TGTGCCAGCAGCCCATCCGGGACAGGGGTCGGCTACACCTTC
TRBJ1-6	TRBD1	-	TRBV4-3	CASSQDRDRVESYNSPLHF	TGCGCCAGCAGCCAAGATCGGGACAGGGTGGAATCCTATAATTCACCCCTCCACTTT
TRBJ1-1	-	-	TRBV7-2	CASSPTGFTEAFF	TGTGCCAGCAGCCCCACAGGGTTCACTGAAGCTTTCTTT
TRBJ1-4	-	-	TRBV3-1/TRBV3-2	CASSRGDPGEKLFF	TGTGCCAGCAGCCGTGGGGACCCCGGGGAAAAACTGTTTTTT
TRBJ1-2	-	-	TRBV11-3	CASSVWGQLPSYTF	TGTGCCAGCAGCGTATGGGGGCAGCTTCCCAGCTACACCTTC
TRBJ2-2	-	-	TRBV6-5	CASSYGGTRDTGELFF	TGTGCCAGCAGTTACGGGGGGACAAGAGACACCGGGGAGCTGTTTTTT
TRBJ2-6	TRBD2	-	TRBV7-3	CASSLRGIAGSRSSGANVLTF	TGTGCCAGCAGCTTAAGGGGTATAGCGGGGTCACGGAGCTCTGGGGCCAACGTCCTGACTTTC
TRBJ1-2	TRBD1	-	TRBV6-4	CASSAPYRGHTTKPSYGYTF	TGTGCCAGCAGTGCTCCCTACAGGGGGCATACCACTAAACCTAGCTATGGCTACACCTTC
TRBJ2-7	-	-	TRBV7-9	CASSLVWSYEQYF	TGTGCCAGCAGCTTAGTTTGGAGCTACGAGCAGTACTTC
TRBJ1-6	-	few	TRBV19	CASSISTGPPLHF	TGTGCCAGTAGTATCTCCACTGGTCCACCCCTCCACTTT
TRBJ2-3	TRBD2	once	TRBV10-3	CATGSGRDADTQYF	TGTGCCACCGGAAGCGGGAGGGACGCAGATACGCAGTATTTT
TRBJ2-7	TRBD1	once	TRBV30	CAWSVQGPYEQYF	TGTGCCTGGAGTGTACAGGGGCCCTACGAGCAGTACTTC
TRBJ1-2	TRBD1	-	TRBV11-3	CASSLVTGGSYGYTF	TGTGCCAGCAGCTTAGTAACAGGGGGCTCCTATGGCTACACCTTC
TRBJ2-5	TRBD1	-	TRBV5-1	CASSGQGLGQETQYF	TGCGCCAGCAGCGGACAGGGATTGGGGCAAGAGACCCAGTACTTC
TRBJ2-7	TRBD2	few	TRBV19	CASSRAGGEQYF	TGTGCCAGTAGCCGGGCGGGAGGGGAGCAGTACTTC
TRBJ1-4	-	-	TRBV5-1	CASSLEGPTTNEKLFF	TGCGCCAGCAGCTTGGAGGGGCCAACAACTAATGAAAAACTGTTTTTT
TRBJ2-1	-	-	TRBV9	CASSTLGHRYNEQFF	TGTGCCAGCAGCACTCTCGGACACCGCTACAATGAGCAGTTCTTC
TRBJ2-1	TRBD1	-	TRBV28	CASSLTDRATSISEQFF	TGTGCCAGCAGCCTTACGGACAGGGCCACATCAATCAGTGAGCAGTTCTTC
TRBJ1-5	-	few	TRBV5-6	CASSSRGPERGYQPQHF	TGTGCCAGCAGCTCAAGAGGACCGGAGCGGGGGTATCAGCCCCAGCATTTT
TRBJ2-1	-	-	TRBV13	CASRARSLYNEQFF	TGTGCCAGCCGGGCCAGATCACTATACAATGAGCAGTTCTTC
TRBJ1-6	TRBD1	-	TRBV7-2	CASSSTTGTSYNSPLHF	TGTGCCAGCAGCTCCACGACAGGGACCTCCTATAATTCACCCCTCCACTTT
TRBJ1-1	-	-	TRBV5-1	CASSLASGDRDEAFF	TGCGCCAGCAGCTTGGCCTCCGGGGATCGGGACGAAGCTTTCTTT
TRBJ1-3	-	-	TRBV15	CATSRQIGNTIYF	TGTGCCACCAGCAGACAGATTGGAAACACCATATATTTT
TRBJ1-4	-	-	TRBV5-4	CASSRVEGGGNEKLFF	TGTGCCAGCAGCCGAGTTGAAGGGGGGGGAAATGAAAAACTGTTTTTT
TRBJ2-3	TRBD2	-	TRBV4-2	CASSTSGIADTQYF	TGTGCCAGCTCGACTAGCGGGATTGCAGATACGCAGTATTTT
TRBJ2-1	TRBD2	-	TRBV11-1	CASSLTLAGGLDEQFF	TGTGCCAGCAGCTTGACCTTAGCGGGAGGGCTCGATGAGCAGTTCTTC
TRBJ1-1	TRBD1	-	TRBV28	CASSRQGALNTEAFF	TGTGCCAGCAGTAGACAGGGGGCATTGAACACTGAAGCTTTCTTT
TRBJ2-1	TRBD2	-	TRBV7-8	CASSEGTSGRAWDNEQFF	TGTGCCAGCAGCGAAGGGACTAGCGGGAGGGCCTGGGACAATGAGCAGTTCTTC
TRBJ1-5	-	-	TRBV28	CASKGGGNNQPQHF	TGTGCCAGCAAAGGGGGGGGCAACAATCAGCCCCAGCATTTT
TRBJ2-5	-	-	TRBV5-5	CASSLEARPGAQYF	TGTGCCAGCAGCTTGGAGGCGCGGCCCGGAGCCCAGTACTTC
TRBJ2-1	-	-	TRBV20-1	CSASYSDEQFF	TGCAGTGCTAGCTACTCGGATGAGCAGTTCTTC
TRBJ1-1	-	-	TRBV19	CASSIDLTRQANTEAFF	TGTGCCAGTAGTATAGATCTAACTCGCCAGGCGAACACTGAAGCTTTCTTT
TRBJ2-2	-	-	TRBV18	CASSPPGPSITGELFF	TGTGCCAGCTCACCCCCGGGACCATCTATCACCGGGGAGCTGTTTTTT
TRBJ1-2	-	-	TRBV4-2	CASSQPGSDRGYTF	TGTGCCAGCAGCCAACCTGGCTCTGACAGAGGCTACACCTTC
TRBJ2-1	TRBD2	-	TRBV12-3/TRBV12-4	CASSPSGRRQFF	TGTGCCAGCAGTCCTAGCGGGAGGAGGCAGTTCTTC
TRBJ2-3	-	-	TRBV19	CASRITDTQYF	TGTGCCAGTAGGATAACAGATACGCAGTATTTT
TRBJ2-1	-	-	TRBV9	CASSLSSVSSYNEQFF	TGTGCCAGCAGCCTATCATCGGTGAGCTCCTACAATGAGCAGTTCTTC
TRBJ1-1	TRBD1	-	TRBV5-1	CASRGQRRTSREAFF	TGCGCCAGCAGGGGACAGCGACGGACTTCGAGAGAAGCTTTCTTT
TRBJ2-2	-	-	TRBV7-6	CASSLFLPGTGELFF	TGTGCCAGCAGCTTATTTTTGCCGGGGACCGGGGAGCTGTTTTTT
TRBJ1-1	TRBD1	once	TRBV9	CASSLDRDTEAFF	TGTGCCAGCAGCCTGGACAGGGACACTGAAGCTTTCTTT
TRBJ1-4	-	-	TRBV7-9	CASSSTWKNEKLFF	TGTGCCAGCAGCTCCACCTGGAAGAACGAAAAACTGTTTTTT
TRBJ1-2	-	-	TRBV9	CASSVALGSRQDASGYTF	TGTGCCAGCAGCGTAGCCCTAGGGTCGAGGCAGGATGCGTCTGGCTACACCTTC
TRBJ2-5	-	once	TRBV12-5	CASGFPDGGTQYF	TGTGCTAGTGGTTTTCCGGACGGTGGGACCCAGTACTTC